The present entry profiles one T cell receptor (beta chain) with its context. The antigen remains unidentified. These data are taken from a study of radiation and T cells in renal cell carcinoma. Study context: Nephrectomy followed 15 Gy stereotactic body radiation by 4 weeks. Study-wide results and limits: Without pretreatment biopsies, baseline tumor clonotype presence was undetermined.

As for time point: blood 2 weeks post-SBRT. Documented treatment: 15 Gy SBRT to primary tumor, nephrectomy 4 weeks later. Clear cell pathology was present in this patient's renal cell carcinoma. Method: immunoSEQ multiplex PCR; TCRdb's copy keeps in-frame clones and lacks some. The table shows tens of thousands of clones, with around 86% occurring only once. The receptor was isolated from a woman between 45 and 65 years old with renal cell carcinoma. The sample here was blood, taken from a patient whose treatment included radiotherapy and nephrectomy.

CDR3 in amino acids: CASSPGIYNEQFF. CDR3 nucleotides: TGTGCCAGCAGTCCCGGAATATACAATGAGCAGTTCTTC. V is TRBV9 and J is TRBJ2-1; D uncertain. The length of the CDR3 is 13 residues. Looked up from germline, CDR1 is SGDLS and CDR2 is YYNGEE. V shed 5 bases and J shed 4 bases, with 10 bases lying between them. Using reference TRBV9 and TRBJ2-1 for the parts outside the CDR3, the full variable domain is DSGVTQTPKHLITATGQRVTLRCSPRSGDLSVYWYQQSLDQGLQFLIQYYNGEERAKGNILERFSAQQFPDLHSELNLSSLELGDSALYFCASSPGIYNEQFFGPGTRLTVL.